The T cell receptor beta chain under discussion was sequenced for a study of blood T cells in healthy people across ages. Study-wide results and caveats: Roughly linearly, TCR beta diversity per million T cells fell as age increased.

Per sample, a minimum of 6.5 million PBMCs were isolated. CDR1 is KGHSH, CDR2 LQKENI, per germline. The CDR3 length is 16 residues. V shed 3 bases, J shed 2 bases, and the junction held 6 bases outside the gene matches. About this clonotype: Its specificity is not known.

The use of a sample-barcoded 5' primer and a J-beta primer mix characterized a second PCR of about 6 to 11 cycles. Each cDNA molecule carried a tag from a template-switch adaptor that contained 12 random nucleotides. A single record per CDR3 protein comes from TCRdb applying MiXCR to the 5' RACE reads. The data show hundreds of thousands of distinct CDR3 sequences, over 20% seen once. The chain joins TRBV18 to TRBJ2-3; TRBD2 matches at 9 bases. The sample taken for sequencing was blood. This TCR was sampled from a man aged 65 to 79 in good health. The CDR3 DNA follows: TGTGCCAGCTCACCCCGTGCGGGAGGGGACACAGATACGCAGTATTTT. Its protein product is CASSPRAGGDTDTQYF. The full variable domain, in which reference TRBV18 and TRBJ2-3 provide the parts outside the CDR3, is NAGVMQNPRHLVRRRGQEARLRCSPMKGHSHVYWYRQLPEEGLKFMVYLQKENIIDESGMPKERFSAEFPKEGPSILRIQQVVRGDSAAYFCASSPRAGGDTDTQYFGPGTRLTVL.